This T cell receptor (beta chain) was identified in a study of shared clonotypes between healthy human individuals. Whole-study results and caveats: With a handful of donors compared, 4% to 5% of naive CD4 clonotypes were shared.

Notes on this clone: Its antigen is currently unknown.

Generated by immunoSEQ multiplex PCR, the TCRdb table keeps only in-frame clones and is missing some. Of fewer than 1.6 million clones in the sample, 98% to 99% were seen once. This CDR3 is built from 16 residues. Trimming took 0 bases from V and 1 from J; bases not matched to a gene: 4. The germline CDR1 and CDR2 sequences are SGDLS and YYNGEE. The sequence derives from a man aged 25 to 40 in good health. The sequenced sample was naive CD4+ T cells sorted from blood. Subset given: CD45RA+ positively selected. The V and J genes are TRBV9 and TRBJ2-5; 9 bases line up with TRBD2. CDR3 sequence reads: CASSVGAGGPQETQYF. CDR3 sequence (DNA): TGTGCCAGCAGCGTAGGGGCGGGAGGGCCCCAAGAGACCCAGTACTTC.